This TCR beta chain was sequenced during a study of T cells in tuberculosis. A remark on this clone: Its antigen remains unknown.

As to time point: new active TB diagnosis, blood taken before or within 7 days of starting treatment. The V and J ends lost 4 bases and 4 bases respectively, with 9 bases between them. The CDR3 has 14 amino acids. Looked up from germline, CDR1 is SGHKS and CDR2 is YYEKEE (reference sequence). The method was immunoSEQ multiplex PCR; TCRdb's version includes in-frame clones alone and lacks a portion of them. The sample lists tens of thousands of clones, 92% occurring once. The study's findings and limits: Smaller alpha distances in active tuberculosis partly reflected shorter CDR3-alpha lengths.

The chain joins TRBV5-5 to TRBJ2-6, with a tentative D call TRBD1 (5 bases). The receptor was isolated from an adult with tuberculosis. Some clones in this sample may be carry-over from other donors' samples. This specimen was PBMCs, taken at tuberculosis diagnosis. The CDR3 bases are TGTGCCAGCAGCATTGGGGCAGGGGCCAACGTCCTGACTTTC. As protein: CASSIGAGANVLTF.